The T cell receptor beta chain under discussion was sequenced for a study of T cells in Graves' hyperthyroidism and ophthalmopathy. This CDR3 is built from 11 residues. Trimming stripped 8 bases from V and 3 bases from J, with 8 bases between. It was RNA transcripts that yielded the amplified TCR beta CDR3 regions. A first-round RT-PCR of the TCR CDR3 used the HTBI primer set. TCRdb reprocessed the multiplex PCR reads with MiXCR, giving one entry per CDR3 protein. The sample gives around 560,000 distinct CDR3 sequences, roughly 17% of which show up once; under 20% is in the top ten. Sample: blood. The chain uses TRBV12-3 or TRBV12-4 and TRBJ2-7, with no clear D. This receptor was identified in a woman younger than 30 with Graves' hyperthyroidism. The CDR3, as DNA: TGTGCCAGCGCGGTGGGCTACGAGCAGTACTTC. Translation: CASAVGYEQYF.